The clone carrying this T cell receptor beta chain came up many times. Its antigen is still unknown. TCRdb reprocessed the RT-PCR reads via MiXCR and lists one record per CDR3 protein. The sample includes around 850,000 distinct CDR3 sequences, 15% to 20% seen only once; the top ten take about a tenth. The data are from a study of response to subunit inactivated influenza vaccine. Points from the study as a whole: The authors suggested that few new T cells are recruited per seasonal influenza vaccination.

Source: PBMCs from blood, taken more than 4 days after vaccination. The receptor comes from a man in his fifties or sixties who received an inactivated influenza vaccine.

CDR3 sequence: CSARGVSSYEQYF. The CDR3 region has the DNA TGCAGTGCTCGCGGAGTGAGCTCCTACGAGCAGTACTTC. The chain has TRBV20-1 and TRBJ2-7; D gene uncertain. Between the trimmed V and J ends, which lost 5 bases and 0 bases, there was a span of 11 bases. CDR3 size: 13 residues. Looked up from germline, CDR1 is DFQATT and CDR2 is SNEGSKA (reference sequence).